The 23 T cell receptor beta chains given below trace back to one sample, sequenced in a study of blood T cells in healthy people across ages (dated by TCRdb to the mid-2010s). The library was made by 5' RACE. TCRdb records Illumina HiSeq 2500 as the sequencer. A second PCR of about 6 to 12 cycles was run with a J-beta primer mix and a sample-barcoded 5' primer. TCRdb reanalyzed the raw reads on its own, using fastp at Q25 for trimming and MiXCR for clone calling, and kept in-frame beta chains. Rows with a matching CDR3 protein are joined into one entry that keeps the most common DNA and genes. The sample data list fewer than 1.5 million distinct CDR3 sequences, and 35% to 45% of these were observed just once. Approximately 7.9% of the sample lies in the top ten. Sequenced input: blood. Receptors originate from a woman under 30 in good health.

CDR3: CASSHLGRGDYEQYF. The CDR3 nucleotides are TGCGCCAGCAGCCACCTGGGACGGGGGGACTACGAGCAGTACTTC. The V gene is TRBV4-1, the J gene TRBJ2-7; 7 bases fit TRBD2. Trimming at V came to 3 bases and at J to 3 bases, leaving 8 bases not matched to a gene. CDR1 is MGHRA and CDR2 is YSYEKL in the germline V gene. This CDR3 spans 15 amino acids.

The genes are TRBV20-1 and TRBJ2-7; 10 nucleotides agree with TRBD1. The germline V gene has CDR1 DFQATT and CDR2 SNEGSKA (reference sequence). Losses at the gene ends were 5 bases for V and 7 bases for J; bases not matched to a gene: 5. This CDR3 contains 12 residues. Here the CDR3 DNA reads TGCAGTGCTCGGACAGGGGGAGCTGAGCAGTACTTC. Its translation: CSARTGGAEQYF.

This clonotype was detected once. V is TRBV7-9 and J is TRBJ1-4; no firm D call. Trimming took off 6 bases at V and 0 bases at J, with 8 bases between the two ends. Germline CDR1 SEHNR, CDR2 FQNEAQ (reference sequence). This CDR3 is built from 14 residues. The CDR3 protein is CASREGTTNEKLFF. CDR3 DNA sequence: TGTGCCAGCAGGGAGGGAACAACTAATGAAAAACTGTTTTTT.

The chain employs TRBV2 and TRBJ2-7; D gene ambiguous. Trimming removed 7 bases at V and 2 bases at J, with 9 bases between. Germline V lookup: CDR1 SNHLY, CDR2 FYNNEI. The CDR3 has 12 amino acids. The CDR3 region is CASTLGPYEQYF. The CDR3 coding sequence is TGTGCCAGCACCTTGGGCCCCTACGAGCAGTACTTC.

V is TRBV11-2 and J is TRBJ2-7; D remains ambiguous. V was shortened by 5 bases and J by 4 bases, with 9 bases between the two germline ends. The CDR3 extends over 12 amino acids. Germline CDR1 is SGHAT and CDR2 is FQNNGV. The CDR3 sequence is CASSRPQYEQYF. CDR3 coding DNA: TGTGCCAGCAGCCGGCCGCAGTACGAGCAGTACTTC.

This clonotype has just one count. V is TRBV7-9 and J is TRBJ1-4, with D hard to call. Germline V gene sequence: CDR1 SEHNR, CDR2 FQNEAQ (reference sequence). V was cut by 2 bases and J by 5 bases, with 9 bases left in between. The CDR3 runs to 14 residues. CDR3 sequence reads: CASSLFSINEKLFF. The CDR3 DNA is TGTGCCAGCAGCTTATTCAGCATAAATGAAAAACTGTTTTTT.

The table lists this clonotype with many counts. This chain joins TRBV4-1 and TRBJ1-2; D is uncertain. Trimming took off 0 bases at V and 5 bases at J, with 7 bases between the two ends. Germline V gives CDR1 MGHRA, CDR2 YSYEKL. This CDR3 contains 13 residues. CDR3 nucleotide sequence: TGCGCCAGCAGCCAAGATTTAGGGTATGGCTACACCTTC. Its translation is CASSQDLGYGYTF.

The V call is TRBV20-1, the J call TRBJ2-5; 10 bases are shared with TRBD2. Germline lookup yields CDR1 DFQATT and CDR2 SNEGSKA (reference sequence). CDR3 size: 15 residues. The junction had 15 bases not matched to a gene; V was cut back by 3 bases and J by 11 bases. CDR3 sequence: CSARGGTSVLNEQYF. The CDR3, as DNA: TGCAGTGCTAGGGGAGGGACTAGCGTTCTAAATGAGCAGTACTTC.

The chain recombines TRBV29-1 with TRBJ2-3, with D possibly TRBD2 on 5 matching bases. With 7 bases removed from V and 1 base from J, the gap between germline ends came to 15 bases. Germline V CDR1 and CDR2: SQVTM, ANQGSEA. This CDR3 contains 14 residues. CDR3 amino acids: CSANGPAGTDTQYF. CDR3 DNA sequence: TGCAGCGCCAACGGCCCAGCGGGCACAGATACGCAGTATTTT.

This clonotype was detected only a few times. V usage is TRBV6-6 and J usage is TRBJ2-3, with 8 bases lining up with TRBD2. V was pared by 6 bases and J by 5 bases, with 7 bases of the junction left unmatched. The CDR3 consists of 14 residues. Germline V gene data show CDR1 as MNHNY and CDR2 as SVGAGI (reference sequence). The chain's CDR3 is CASRGAGVKDTQYF. The CDR3 nucleotides read TGTGCCAGCAGAGGAGCGGGAGTGAAAGATACGCAGTATTTT.

This clonotype was seen a few times. The chain employs TRBV30 and TRBJ2-1; D may be TRBD2 (7 bases). CDR1 is GTSNPN and CDR2 is SVGIG in the germline V gene (reference sequence). The ends were cut back, 4 bases at V and 4 bases at J, with 11 bases in the middle. CDR3 length: 13 amino acids. The CDR3 loop reads CAWKGGGYNEQFF. The CDR3 bases are TGTGCCTGGAAGGGGGGGGGTTACAATGAGCAGTTCTTC.

On this clonotype itself: One end of the junction varies from germline; a read error may be responsible. The chain links TRBV20-1 to TRBJ2-3, with 7 bases identical to TRBD1. Per the germline V gene, CDR1 is DFQATT and CDR2 is SNEGSKA (reference sequence). CDR3 size: 16 residues. The CDR3: CSAPRQGARFTDMQYF. CDR3 bases: TGCAGTGCTCCTAGACAGGGCGCTCGATTTACGGATATGCAGTATTTT.

V and J are TRBV6-5 and TRBJ1-2; 9 bases map to TRBD1. CDR1 MNHEY and CDR2 SVGAGI come from the germline V gene. The CDR3 has 11 residues. The junction had 3 bases not matched to a gene; V was cut back by 8 bases and J by 8 bases. The CDR3 bases are TGTGCCAGCCGACAGGGGGACGGCTACACCTTC. It yields the protein CASRQGDGYTF.

This clonotype has just a few counts. The chain couples TRBV20-1 to TRBJ2-3; 7 positions agree with TRBD2. CDR3 length: 15 residues. CDR1 DFQATT and CDR2 SNEGSKA come from the germline V gene (reference sequence). With V trimmed by 0 bases and J by 3 bases, 6 bases remained unmatched. The CDR3 loop is CSARDLAEGTDTQYF. The CDR3 DNA is TGCAGTGCTAGAGATCTAGCGGAAGGGACAGATACGCAGTATTTT.

V usage is TRBV28 and J usage is TRBJ1-3; the D is unclear. Germline V gene sequence: CDR1 MDHEN, CDR2 SYDVKM. The CDR3 extends over 10 amino acids. Trimming left V 6 bases short and J 10 bases short, with 7 bases between. The CDR3 sequence: CASRQRTIYF. CDR3 DNA sequence: TGTGCCAGCAGGCAACGAACCATATATTTT.

The table lists this clonotype with a few counts. This chain connects TRBV5-8 to TRBJ2-3; TRBD1 agrees at 9 bases. The CDR3 length is 15 residues. The germline CDR1 and CDR2 sequences are SGHTS and YDEGEE. The J segment lost 4 bases and the V segment lost 4 bases, leaving 7 bases of the junction unmatched. The CDR3 nucleotides are TGTGCCAGCAGCCTGGGGACAGGGAGCTCAGATACGCAGTATTTT. Translated, it gives CASSLGTGSSDTQYF.

This clonotype was observed a single time. Written as DNA, the CDR3 is TGTGCCAGCAGGCCCTTACAGGGAAAGTCCGGAAACACCATATATTTT. It codes for CASRPLQGKSGNTIYF. The J gene is TRBJ1-3, the V gene TRBV2; D might be TRBD1 (6 bases). CDR1 SNHLY and CDR2 FYNNEI come from the germline V gene. V was pared by 6 bases and J by 4 bases, with 19 bases between. The CDR3 contains 16 residues.

This clonotype has just a few counts. The chain uses TRBV27 and TRBJ2-1, with 8 bases that match TRBD2. CDR3 length equals 16 residues. Germline V gives CDR1 MNHEY, CDR2 SMNVEV (reference sequence). With 6 bases clipped from V and 5 bases from J, the junction kept 12 bases outside the gene matches. The CDR3 nucleotides are TGTGCCAGCAGCGAACTCAGCGGGAGAGGGAACAATGAGCAGTTCTTC. It yields the protein CASSELSGRGNNEQFF.

The J gene is TRBJ2-5, the V gene TRBV20-1, with a tentative D call TRBD2 (6 bases). The CDR3 runs to 15 residues. Germline loops: CDR1 DFQATT, CDR2 SNEGSKA (reference sequence). The DNA of the CDR3 is TGCAGCTCCCATCCCGCGAAACTAGCAGGAGAGACCCAGTACTTC. This gives the protein CSSHPAKLAGETQYF.

J is TRBJ2-2 and V is TRBV4-2, with TRBD2 matching over 7 bases. This CDR3 spans 16 amino acids. Germline-derived CDR1 and CDR2 are LGHNA and YNFKEQ. Trimming took 4 bases from V and 0 from J; bases not matched to a gene: 5. The CDR3 DNA follows: TGTGCCAGCAGCCCAGGCGGACTAGCGAACACCGGGGAGCTGTTTTTT. This translates into CASSPGGLANTGELFF.

The chain links TRBV5-6 to TRBJ2-5; D is perhaps TRBD1 or TRBD2 (7 bases each). CDR1 is SGHDT, CDR2 YYEEEE, per germline. The CDR3 contains 14 residues. Trimming shortened V by 4 bases and J by 11 bases, and 21 bases separated the two germline ends. The CDR3 here is CASSVRGRLAEQYF. The CDR3 DNA sequence: TGTGCCAGCAGCGTCAGGGGGAGGCTAGCGGAGCAGTACTTC.

The chain joins TRBV6-1 to TRBJ1-4; tentative D call: TRBD1 (6 bases). The CDR3 spans 16 residues. CDR1 MNHNS and CDR2 SASEGT come from the germline V gene. V was pared by 4 bases and J by 8 bases, with 20 bases between. This CDR3 is CASSAPRTAGEEKLFF. CDR3 bases: TGTGCCAGCAGTGCTCCCCGGACAGCGGGGGAGGAAAAACTGTTTTTT.

The chain employs TRBV5-1 and TRBJ2-4; 7 nucleotides agree with TRBD1. CDR3 length equals 17 residues. The germline V gene encodes CDR1 SGHRS and CDR2 YFSETQ. V was clipped by 2 bases and J by 2 bases; unmatched bases: 10. CDR3 nucleotides: TGCGCCAGCAGCTTTACAGGGGAAGTGGATCCCAAAAACATTCAGTACTTC. Translating gives CASSFTGEVDPKNIQYF.